Here is one T cell receptor (beta chain) with its context. Authors' methods: Amplified reference gene primers provided the basis for estimating nucleated cell counts. The assay was immunoSEQ multiplex PCR, and TCRdb's table has in-frame clones only and misses some. For V, J and clone size, that table is used; D and trimming come from the DNA. The table shows under 300,000 clones, with 80% to 90% occurring only once. CDR1 is MGHDK and CDR2 is SYGVNS in the germline V gene. With V trimmed by 6 bases and J by 4 bases, 8 bases remained unmatched. The CDR3 length is 14 residues. The sample comes from a study of blood T cell repertoires in COVID-19. Study summary: The origin of the acute and convalescent COVID-19 samples was the United States, Italy and Spain. T cells, B-cell-depleted T cells, or PBMCs provided the cDNA or gDNA that served as material.

This TCR came from a man younger than 45 who had recovered from COVID-19. The chain joins TRBV25-1 to TRBJ2-5; 7 bases fit TRBD1. The specimen was peripheral blood. As DNA, the CDR3 is TGTGCCAGCAGGACGGGGACAGTATTAGAGACCCAGTACTTC. Translation gives CASRTGTVLETQYF.